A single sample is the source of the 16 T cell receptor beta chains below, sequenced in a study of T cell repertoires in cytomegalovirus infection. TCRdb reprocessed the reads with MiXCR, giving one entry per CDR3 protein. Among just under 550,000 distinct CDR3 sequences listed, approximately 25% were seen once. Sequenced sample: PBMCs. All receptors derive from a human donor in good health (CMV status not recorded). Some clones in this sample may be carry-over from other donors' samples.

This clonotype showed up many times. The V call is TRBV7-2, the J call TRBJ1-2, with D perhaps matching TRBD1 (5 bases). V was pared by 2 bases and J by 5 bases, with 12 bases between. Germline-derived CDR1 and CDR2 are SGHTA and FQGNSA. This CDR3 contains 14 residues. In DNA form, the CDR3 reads TGTGCCAGCAGCTTATCTGGGGACGGTTATGGCTACACCTTC. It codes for CASSLSGDGYGYTF.

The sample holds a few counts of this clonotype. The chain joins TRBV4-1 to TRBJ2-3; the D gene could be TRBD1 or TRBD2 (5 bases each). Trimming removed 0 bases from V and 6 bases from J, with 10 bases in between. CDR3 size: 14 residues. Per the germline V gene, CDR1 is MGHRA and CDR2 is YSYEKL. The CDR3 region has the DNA TGCGCCAGCAGCCAAGACGGGGCGGATGATACGCAGTATTTT. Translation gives CASSQDGADDTQYF.

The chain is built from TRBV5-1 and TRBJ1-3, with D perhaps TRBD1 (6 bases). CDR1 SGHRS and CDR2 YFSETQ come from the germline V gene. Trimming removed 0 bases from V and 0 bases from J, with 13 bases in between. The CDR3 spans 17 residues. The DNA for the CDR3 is TGCGCCAGCAGCTTGGATGGACAGCGCAGCTCTGGAAACACCATATATTTT. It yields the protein CASSLDGQRSSGNTIYF. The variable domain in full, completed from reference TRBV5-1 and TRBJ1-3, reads KAGVTQTPRYLIKTRGQQVTLSCSPISGHRSVSWYQQTPGQGLQFLFEYFSETQRNKGNFPGRFSGRQFSNSRSEMNVSTLELGDSALYLCASSLDGQRSSGNTIYFGEGSWLTVV.

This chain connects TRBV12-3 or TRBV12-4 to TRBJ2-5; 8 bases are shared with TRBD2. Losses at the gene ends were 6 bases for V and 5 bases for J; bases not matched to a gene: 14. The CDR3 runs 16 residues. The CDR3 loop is CASSPRWSGRGETQYF. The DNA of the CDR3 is TGTGCCAGCAGCCCCCGGTGGAGCGGGAGAGGTGAGACCCAGTACTTC.

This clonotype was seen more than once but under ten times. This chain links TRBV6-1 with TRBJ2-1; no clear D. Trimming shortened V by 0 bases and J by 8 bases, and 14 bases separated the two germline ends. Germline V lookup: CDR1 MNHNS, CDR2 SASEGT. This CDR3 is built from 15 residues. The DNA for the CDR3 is TGTGCCAGCAGTGAAGCGATTAACCCCTTGGATGAGCAGTTCTTC. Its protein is CASSEAINPLDEQFF.

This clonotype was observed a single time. The CDR3 DNA reads TGTGCCAGCAGTTATGATGGGACAGGTGTTCGTTTGGAGACCCAGTACTTC. It yields the protein CASSYDGTGVRLETQYF. V is TRBV6-2 or TRBV6-3 and J is TRBJ2-5, with 8 nucleotides matching TRBD1. The J segment lost 5 bases and the V segment lost 3 bases, leaving 14 bases of the junction unmatched. CDR1 MNHEY and CDR2 SVGEGT come from the germline V gene. The CDR3 totals 17 residues.

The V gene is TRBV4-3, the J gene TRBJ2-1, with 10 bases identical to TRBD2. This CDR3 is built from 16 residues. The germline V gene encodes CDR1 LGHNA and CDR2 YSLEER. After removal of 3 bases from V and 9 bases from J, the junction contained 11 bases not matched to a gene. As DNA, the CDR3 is TGCGCCAGCAGCCACGCCGTAGTAGCGGGAGGTGGTGAGCAGTTCTTC. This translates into CASSHAVVAGGGEQFF.

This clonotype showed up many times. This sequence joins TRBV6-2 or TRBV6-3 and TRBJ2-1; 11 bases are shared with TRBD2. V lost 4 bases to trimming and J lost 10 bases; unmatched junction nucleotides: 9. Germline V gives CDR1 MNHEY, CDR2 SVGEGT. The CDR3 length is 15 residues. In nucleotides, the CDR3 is TGTGCCAGCAGTTTTACTAGCGGGAGTTCCGCGGAGCAGTTCTTC. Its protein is CASSFTSGSSAEQFF.

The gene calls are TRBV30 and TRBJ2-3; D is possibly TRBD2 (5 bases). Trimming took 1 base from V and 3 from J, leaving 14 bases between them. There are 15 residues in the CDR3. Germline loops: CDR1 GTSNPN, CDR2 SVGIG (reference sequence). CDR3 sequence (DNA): TGTGCCTGGAGTGGACGAGGGAGTAGGACAGATACGCAGTATTTT. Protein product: CAWSGRGSRTDTQYF.

CDR3 bases: TGTGCCAGCAGCTTAAGGTCCGACCCGTACCAAGAGACCCAGTACTTC. Encoded protein: CASSLRSDPYQETQYF. V gene TRBV7-6 combines with J gene TRBJ2-5; no firm D call. This CDR3 is built from 16 residues. Germline V gene data show CDR1 as SGHVS and CDR2 as FNYEAQ. V was clipped by 2 bases and J by 0 bases, with 13 bases between them.

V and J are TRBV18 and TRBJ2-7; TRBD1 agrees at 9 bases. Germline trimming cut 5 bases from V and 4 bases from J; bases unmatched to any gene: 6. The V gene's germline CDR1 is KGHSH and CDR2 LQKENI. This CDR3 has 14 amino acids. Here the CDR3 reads CASSIGQGPYEQYV. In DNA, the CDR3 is TGTGCCAGCTCAATAGGACAGGGGCCTTACGAGCAGTACGTC.

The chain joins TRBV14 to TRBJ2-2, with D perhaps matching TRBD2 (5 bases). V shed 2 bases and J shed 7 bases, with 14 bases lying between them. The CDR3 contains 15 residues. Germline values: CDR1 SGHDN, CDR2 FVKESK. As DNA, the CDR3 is TGTGCCAGCAGCCAATTCCTAGCTCAAGGCGGGGAGCTGTTTTTT. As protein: CASSQFLAQGGELFF.

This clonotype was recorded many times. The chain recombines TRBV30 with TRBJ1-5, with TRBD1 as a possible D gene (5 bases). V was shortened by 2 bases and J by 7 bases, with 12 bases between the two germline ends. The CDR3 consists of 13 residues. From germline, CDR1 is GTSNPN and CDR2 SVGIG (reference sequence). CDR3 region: CAWSSQGRQPQHF. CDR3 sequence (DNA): TGTGCCTGGAGTAGCCAGGGAAGACAGCCCCAGCATTTT.

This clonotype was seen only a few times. The CDR3 protein is CASSPNSGSYEQYF. CDR3 coding DNA: TGTGCCAGCAGCCCTAATAGCGGGAGTTACGAGCAGTACTTC. The genes are TRBV7-2 and TRBJ2-7; TRBD2 matches at 9 bases. Germline CDR1 is SGHTA and CDR2 is FQGNSA. J was trimmed by 4 bases and V by 5 bases; bases with no gene match: 6. This CDR3 is built from 14 residues.

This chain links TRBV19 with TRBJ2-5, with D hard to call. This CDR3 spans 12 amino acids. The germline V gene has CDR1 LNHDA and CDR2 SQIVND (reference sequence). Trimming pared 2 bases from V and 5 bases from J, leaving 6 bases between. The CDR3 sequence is CASSIKRETQYF. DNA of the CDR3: TGTGCCAGTAGTATAAAGAGGGAGACCCAGTACTTC.

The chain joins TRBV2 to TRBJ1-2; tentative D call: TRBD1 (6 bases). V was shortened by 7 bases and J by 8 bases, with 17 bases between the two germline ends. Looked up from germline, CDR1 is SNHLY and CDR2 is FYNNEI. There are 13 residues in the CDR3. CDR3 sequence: CASTLSGARGYTF. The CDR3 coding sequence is TGTGCCAGCACCCTTTCGGGGGCGCGGGGCTACACCTTC.